This T cell receptor beta chain was documented in a study of response to subunit inactivated influenza vaccine. TCRdb re-called the RT-PCR reads through MiXCR, storing one row per CDR3 protein. The sample records 550,000 to 800,000 distinct CDR3 sequences, 15% to 17% being singletons. As regards this clonotype: What it binds is unknown.

Study conclusions and caveats: The authors put forward the suggestion that each seasonal influenza vaccination may bring in only a limited number of new T cells.

CDR1 is SGHTA, CDR2 FQGNSA, per germline. This CDR3 is 14 amino acids long. The V end lost 7 bases, the J end lost 4 bases, and 15 bases lay between the germline ends. The source of this sequence is a man in his forties or fifties who received an inactivated influenza vaccine. Here the sequenced sample was PBMCs from blood, taken 11 to 12 days after vaccination. This chain uses TRBV7-2 with TRBJ2-3; D is tentatively TRBD1 or TRBD2 (5 bases each). For the CDR3, the DNA is TGTGCCAGCACTAGAGGGGTATGGCCAGATACGCAGTATTTT. Translation gives CASTRGVWPDTQYF. Variable domain in full (rest from reference TRBV7-2 and TRBJ2-3): GAGVSQSPSNKVTEKGKDVELRCDPISGHTALYWYRQSLGQGLEFLIYFQGNSAPDKSGLPSDRFSAERTGGSVSTLTIQRTQQEDSAVYLCASTRGVWPDTQYFGPGTRLTVL.